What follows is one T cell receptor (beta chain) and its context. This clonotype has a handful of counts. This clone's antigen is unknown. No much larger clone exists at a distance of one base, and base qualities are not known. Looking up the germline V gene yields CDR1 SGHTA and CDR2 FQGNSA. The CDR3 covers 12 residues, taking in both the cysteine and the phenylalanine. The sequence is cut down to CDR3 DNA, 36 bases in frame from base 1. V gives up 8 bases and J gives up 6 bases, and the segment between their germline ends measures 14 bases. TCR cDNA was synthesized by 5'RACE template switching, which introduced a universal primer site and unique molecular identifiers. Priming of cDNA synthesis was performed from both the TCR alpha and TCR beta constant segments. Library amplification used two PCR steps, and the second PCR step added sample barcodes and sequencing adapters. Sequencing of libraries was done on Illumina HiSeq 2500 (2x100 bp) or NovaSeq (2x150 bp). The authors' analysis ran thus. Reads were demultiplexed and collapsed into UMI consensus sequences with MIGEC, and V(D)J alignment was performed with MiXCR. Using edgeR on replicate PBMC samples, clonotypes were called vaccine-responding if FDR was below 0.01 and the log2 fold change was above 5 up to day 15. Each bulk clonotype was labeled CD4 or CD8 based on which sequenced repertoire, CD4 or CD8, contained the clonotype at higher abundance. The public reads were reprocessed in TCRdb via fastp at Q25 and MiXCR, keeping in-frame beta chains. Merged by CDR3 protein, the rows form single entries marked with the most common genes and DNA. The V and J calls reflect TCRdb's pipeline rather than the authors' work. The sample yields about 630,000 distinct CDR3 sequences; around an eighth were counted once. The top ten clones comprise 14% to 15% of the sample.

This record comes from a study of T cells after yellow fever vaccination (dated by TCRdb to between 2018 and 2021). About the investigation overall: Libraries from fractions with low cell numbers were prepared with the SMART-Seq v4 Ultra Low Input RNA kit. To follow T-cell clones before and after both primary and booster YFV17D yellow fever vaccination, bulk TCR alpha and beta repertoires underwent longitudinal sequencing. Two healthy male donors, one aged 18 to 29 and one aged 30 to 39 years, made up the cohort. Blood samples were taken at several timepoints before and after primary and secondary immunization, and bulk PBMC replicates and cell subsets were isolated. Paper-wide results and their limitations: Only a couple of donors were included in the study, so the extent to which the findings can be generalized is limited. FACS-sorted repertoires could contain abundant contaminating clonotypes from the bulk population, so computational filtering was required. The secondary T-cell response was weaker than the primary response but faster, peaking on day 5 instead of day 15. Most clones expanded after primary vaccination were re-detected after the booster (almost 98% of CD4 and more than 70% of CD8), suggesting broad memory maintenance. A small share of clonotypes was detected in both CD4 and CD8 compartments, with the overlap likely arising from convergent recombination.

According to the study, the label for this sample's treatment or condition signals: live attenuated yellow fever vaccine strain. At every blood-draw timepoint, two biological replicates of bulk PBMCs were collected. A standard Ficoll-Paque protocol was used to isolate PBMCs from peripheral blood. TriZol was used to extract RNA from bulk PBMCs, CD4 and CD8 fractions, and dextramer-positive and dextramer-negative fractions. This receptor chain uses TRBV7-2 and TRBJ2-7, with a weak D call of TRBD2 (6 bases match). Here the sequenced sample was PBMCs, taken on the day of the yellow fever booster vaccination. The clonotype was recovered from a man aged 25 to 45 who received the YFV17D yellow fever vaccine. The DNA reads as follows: TGTGCCAGCGGGGGACTTCGTTTCGAGCAGTACTTC. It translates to CASGGLRFEQYF.